The entry below gives a single TCR beta chain sequence along with its context. These data are taken from a study of blood T cell repertoires in COVID-19. Using immunoSEQ multiplex PCR, the repertoire was profiled, and TCRdb retains in-frame clones only, with some absent. The repertoire holds around 300,000 clones, roughly nine tenths seen once, with approximately 2.4% in the top ten. The CDR3 covers 12 residues. Germline CDR1 MNHEY, CDR2 SVGAGI. The V end lost 0 bases, the J end lost 8 bases, and 7 bases lay between the germline ends. Study members were between about 18 and 100 years old and lived in over 20 US regions. Participants' own reports of clinical history determined their cohort assignment.

Sequenced sample: PBMCs or T cells enriched from blood (not recorded which). This receptor was taken from a young woman who had recovered from COVID-19. The genes are TRBV6-5 and TRBJ1-1; D is perhaps TRBD1 (5 bases). CDR3 residues: CASSYSGGEAFF. DNA for the CDR3: TGTGCCAGCAGTTACTCGGGGGGGGAAGCTTTCTTT.